The present TCR beta chain was sequenced within a study of OX40 agonist ivuxolimab in advanced cancers. The study in broad terms: Ivuxolimab was an agonistic, fully human IgG2 monoclonal antibody directed against OX40 (CD134), a costimulatory receptor. The paper covers the monotherapy dose-escalation part of the phase I ivuxolimab trial, which included N of about 50 patients. In the dose-escalation cohort, 82.7% of patients were male, and the mean age was approximately 55 years, with a range of about 23 to 85. Among the 52 dose-escalation patients, some 20 had hepatocellular carcinoma, roughly 15 melanoma, 9 renal cell carcinoma and 9 head and neck cancer. The point of sequencing TCRbeta in the periphery was to test whether ivuxolimab changed TCR sequence diversity and drove clonal T-cell expansion. Partial responses occurred in three dose-escalation patients: two with cutaneous melanoma and one with hepatocellular carcinoma. Intravenous ivuxolimab was administered to patients every 2 weeks at six dose levels: 0.01, 0.1, 0.3, 1.5, 3 and 10 mg/kg. Prior anti-PD-1, anti-PD-L1 or anti-CTLA-4 therapy was permitted, and approximately 40% of dose-escalation patients had received checkpoint inhibitors.

The CDR3 measures 14 amino acids from cysteine to phenylalanine. The CDR3 DNA has 42 bases and is translated from base 1. The germline V gene encodes CDR1 ENHRY and CDR2 SYGVKD. Compared with germline, V lacks 6 bases and J lacks 2 bases; bases without a gene match: 5. The trial excluded patients who had a history of autoimmune disease or were on systemic immunosuppression. Peripheral blood for TCR sequencing was drawn from every dose cohort at baseline, at cycle 4 day 1 and at cycle 7 day 1. The samples were drawn from a first-in-human, open-label, multicenter phase I dose-escalation trial of ivuxolimab. Adults with locally advanced or metastatic head and neck squamous cell, hepatocellular, melanoma or renal cell carcinoma were enrolled in the trial. Before TCR sequencing, CD4+ T cells and CD8+ T cells from peripheral blood were sorted into separate populations. To sequence the TCRbeta CDR3 region, genomic DNA was isolated from the sorted cells. The immunoSEQ Assay was used for sequencing of TCRbeta CDR3 regions. Not all clones reach the TCRdb copy of this immuneACCESS table, which keeps in-frame sequences only. Checked studies attribute under half of the gap to unresolved V genes and leave the rest unexplained. Present in this sample are about 45,000 clones, about nine tenths of which were seen just once. The top ten clonotypes cover roughly 0.98% of the sample.

Comments on this clone: The target of this receptor is not known. Per-nucleotide qualities are absent, and no much larger clonotype sits a single base away.

Overall study results and their limits: Antigen specificity was not determined for the clonally expanded peripheral T cells. At doses of 0.1 to 3.0 mg/kg, clonal expansion of both CD4+ and CD8+ blood T cells was observed from baseline to week 6. Low levels of normalized T-cell clonal expansion were also seen in some nonresponding patients. In partial responders in the 0.1-3.0 mg/kg groups, normalized peripheral clonal expansion was found to be among the lowest, especially among CD8+ T cells. After ivuxolimab, expanded clones were on average more numerous among CD8+ T cells than among CD4+ T cells.

The rearrangement joined TRBV10-3 to TRBJ1-1; 8 nucleotides in the junction match TRBD1. The receptor's source is an adult with an advanced solid tumor such as melanoma, head and neck, liver or kidney cancer. The sequences come from CD4+ or CD8+ T cells sorted from blood, collected in a trial of the OX40 agonist ivuxolimab. At the DNA level, the sequence is TGTGCCATCAGCGGGACAGGCGGAAACACTGAAGCTTTCTTT. This codes for CAISGTGGNTEAFF.